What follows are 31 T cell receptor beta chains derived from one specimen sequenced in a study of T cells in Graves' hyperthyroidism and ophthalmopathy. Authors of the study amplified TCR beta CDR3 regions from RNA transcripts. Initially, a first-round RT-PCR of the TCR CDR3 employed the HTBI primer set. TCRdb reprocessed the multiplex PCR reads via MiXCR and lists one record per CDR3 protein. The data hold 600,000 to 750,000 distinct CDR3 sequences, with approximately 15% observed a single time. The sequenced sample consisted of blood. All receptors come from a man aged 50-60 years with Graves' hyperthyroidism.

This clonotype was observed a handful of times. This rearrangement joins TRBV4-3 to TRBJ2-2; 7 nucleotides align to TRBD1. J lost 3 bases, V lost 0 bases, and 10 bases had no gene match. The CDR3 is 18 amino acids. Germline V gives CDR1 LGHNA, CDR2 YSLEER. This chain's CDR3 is CASSQERGRQVDTGELFF. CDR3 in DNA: TGCGCCAGCAGCCAAGAAAGGGGGCGGCAGGTGGACACCGGGGAGCTGTTTTTT.

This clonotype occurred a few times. In DNA form, the CDR3 reads TGTGCCAGCAGCCAAGCCCGAGAACCCAATGAGCAGTTCTTC. Translation gives CASSQAREPNEQFF. The chain recombines TRBV7-2 with TRBJ2-1; D uncertain. Looked up from germline, CDR1 is SGHTA and CDR2 is FQGNSA. V was trimmed by 5 bases and J by 6 bases, leaving 14 bases between them. The CDR3 loop spans 14 amino acids.

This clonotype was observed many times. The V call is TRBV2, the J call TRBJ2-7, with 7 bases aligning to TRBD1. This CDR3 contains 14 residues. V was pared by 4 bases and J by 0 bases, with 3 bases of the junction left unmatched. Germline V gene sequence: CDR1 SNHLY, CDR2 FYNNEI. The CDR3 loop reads CASSATGSSYEQYF. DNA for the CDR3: TGTGCCAGCAGTGCGACAGGGAGCTCCTACGAGCAGTACTTC.

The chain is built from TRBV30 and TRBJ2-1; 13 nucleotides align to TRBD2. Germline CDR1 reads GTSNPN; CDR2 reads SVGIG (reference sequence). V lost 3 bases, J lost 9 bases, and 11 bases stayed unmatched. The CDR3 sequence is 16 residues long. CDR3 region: CAWRLKWTSGRGEQFF. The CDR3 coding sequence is TGTGCCTGGAGACTTAAATGGACTAGCGGGAGAGGTGAGCAGTTCTTC.

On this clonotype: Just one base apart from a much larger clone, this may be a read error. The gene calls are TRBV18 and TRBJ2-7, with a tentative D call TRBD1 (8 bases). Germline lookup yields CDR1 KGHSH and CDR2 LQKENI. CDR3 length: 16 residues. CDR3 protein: CASSPGQGGDSHEQYF. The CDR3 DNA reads TGTGCCAGCTCACCAGGACAGGGAGGGGACTCCCACGAGCAGTACTTC. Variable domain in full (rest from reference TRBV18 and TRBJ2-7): NAGVMQNPRHLVRRRGQEARLRCSPMKGHSHVYWYRQLPEEGLKFMVYLQKENIIDESGMPKERFSAEFPKEGPSILRIQQVVRGDSAAYFCASSPGQGGDSHEQYFGPGTRLTVT.

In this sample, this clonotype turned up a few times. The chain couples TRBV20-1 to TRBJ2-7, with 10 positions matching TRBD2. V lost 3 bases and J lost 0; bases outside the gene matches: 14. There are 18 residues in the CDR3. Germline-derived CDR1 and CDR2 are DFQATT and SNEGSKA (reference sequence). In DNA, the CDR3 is TGCAGTGCTAGCCACGGAGCGGGAGGGACTCTTAACTCCTACGAGCAGTACTTC. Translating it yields CSASHGAGGTLNSYEQYF.

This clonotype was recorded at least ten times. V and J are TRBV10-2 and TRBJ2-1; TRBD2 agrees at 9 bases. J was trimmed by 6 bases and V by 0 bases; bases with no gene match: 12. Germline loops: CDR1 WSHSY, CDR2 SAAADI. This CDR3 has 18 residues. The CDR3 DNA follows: TGCGCCAGCAGTGAGTCGGGTAGCGGGAGTGGATTCGGCAATGAGCAGTTCTTC. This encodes CASSESGSGSGFGNEQFF.

CDR3 protein: CASSEIHDNGEAFF. The CDR3 region has the DNA TGTGCCAGCAGTGAAATACACGATAACGGAGAAGCTTTCTTT. The chain couples TRBV6-1 to TRBJ1-1; the D is unclear. Trimming took off 2 bases at V and 8 bases at J, with 15 bases between the two ends. The CDR3 consists of 14 residues. CDR1 is MNHNS and CDR2 is SASEGT in the germline V gene.

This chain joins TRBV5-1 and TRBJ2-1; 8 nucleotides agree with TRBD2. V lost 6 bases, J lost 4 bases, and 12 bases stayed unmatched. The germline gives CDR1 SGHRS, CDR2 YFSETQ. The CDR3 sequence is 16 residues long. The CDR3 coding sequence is TGCGCCAGCACCGGGACTAGACCTCCGATTTACAATGAGCAGTTCTTC. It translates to CASTGTRPPIYNEQFF.

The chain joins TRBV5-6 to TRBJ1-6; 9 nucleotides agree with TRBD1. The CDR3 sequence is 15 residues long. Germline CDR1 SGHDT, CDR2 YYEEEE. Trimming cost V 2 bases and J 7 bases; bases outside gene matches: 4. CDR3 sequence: CASSFGTGSNSPLHF. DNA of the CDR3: TGTGCCAGCAGCTTCGGGACAGGGTCGAATTCACCCCTCCACTTT.

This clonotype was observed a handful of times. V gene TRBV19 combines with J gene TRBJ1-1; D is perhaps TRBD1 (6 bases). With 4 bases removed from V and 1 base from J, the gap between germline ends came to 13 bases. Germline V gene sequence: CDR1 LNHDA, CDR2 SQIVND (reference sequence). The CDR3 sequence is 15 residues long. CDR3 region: CASSTIPGQNTEAFF. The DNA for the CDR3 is TGTGCCAGTAGTACTATACCGGGACAGAACACTGAAGCTTTCTTT. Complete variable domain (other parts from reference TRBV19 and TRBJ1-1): DGGITQSPKYLFRKEGQNVTLSCEQNLNHDAMYWYRQDPGQGLRLIYYSQIVNDFQKGDIAEGYSVSREKKESFPLTVTSAQKNPTAFYLCASSTIPGQNTEAFFGQGTRLTVV.

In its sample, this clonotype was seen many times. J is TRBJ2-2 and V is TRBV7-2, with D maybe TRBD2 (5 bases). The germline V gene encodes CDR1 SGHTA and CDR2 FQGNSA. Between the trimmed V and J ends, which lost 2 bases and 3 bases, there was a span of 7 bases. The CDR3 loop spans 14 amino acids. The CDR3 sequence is CASSLMRDTGELFF. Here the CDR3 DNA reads TGTGCCAGCAGCTTAATGAGGGACACCGGGGAGCTGTTTTTT. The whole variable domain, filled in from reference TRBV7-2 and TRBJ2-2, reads GAGVSQSPSNKVTEKGKDVELRCDPISGHTALYWYRQSLGQGLEFLIYFQGNSAPDKSGLPSDRFSAERTGGSVSTLTIQRTQQEDSAVYLCASSLMRDTGELFFGEGSRLTVL.

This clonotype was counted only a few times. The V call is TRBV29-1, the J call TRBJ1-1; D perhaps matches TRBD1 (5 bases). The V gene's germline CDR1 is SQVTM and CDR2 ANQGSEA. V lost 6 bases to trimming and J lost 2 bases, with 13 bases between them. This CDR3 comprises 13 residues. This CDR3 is CSVGMGVNTEAFF. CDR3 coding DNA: TGCAGCGTGGGGATGGGGGTAAACACTGAAGCTTTCTTT.

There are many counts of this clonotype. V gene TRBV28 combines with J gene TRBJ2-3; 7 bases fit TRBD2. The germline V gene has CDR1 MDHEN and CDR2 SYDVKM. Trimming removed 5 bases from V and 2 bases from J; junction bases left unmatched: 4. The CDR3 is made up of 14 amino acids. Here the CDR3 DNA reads TGTGCCAGCAGTCCTAGCGGATCCACAGATACGCAGTATTTT. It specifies CASSPSGSTDTQYF.

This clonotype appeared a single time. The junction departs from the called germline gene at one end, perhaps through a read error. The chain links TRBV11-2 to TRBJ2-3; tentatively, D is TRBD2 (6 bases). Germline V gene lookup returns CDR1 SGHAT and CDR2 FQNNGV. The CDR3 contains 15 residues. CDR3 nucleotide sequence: TGCGCCAGCAGCTTACTCGGACTACCCACAGATACGCAGTATTTT. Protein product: CASSLLGLPTDTQYF.

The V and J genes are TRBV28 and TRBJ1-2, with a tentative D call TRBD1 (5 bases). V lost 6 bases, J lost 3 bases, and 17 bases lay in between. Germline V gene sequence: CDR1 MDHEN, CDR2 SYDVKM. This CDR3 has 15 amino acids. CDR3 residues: CASSDSGAPYYGYTF. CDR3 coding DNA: TGTGCCAGCAGCGACTCCGGGGCTCCATACTATGGCTACACCTTC.

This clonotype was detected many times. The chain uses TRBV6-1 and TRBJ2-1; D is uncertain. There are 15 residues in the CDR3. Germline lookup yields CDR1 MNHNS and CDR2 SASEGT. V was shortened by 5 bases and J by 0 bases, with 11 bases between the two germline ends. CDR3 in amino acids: CASSSPTVSYNEQFF. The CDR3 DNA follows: TGTGCCAGCAGTTCGCCGACGGTCTCCTACAATGAGCAGTTCTTC.

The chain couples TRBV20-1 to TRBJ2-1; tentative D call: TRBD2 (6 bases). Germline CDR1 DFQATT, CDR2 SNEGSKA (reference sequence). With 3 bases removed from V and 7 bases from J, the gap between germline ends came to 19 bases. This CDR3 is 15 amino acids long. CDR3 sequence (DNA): TGCAGTGCTAGTGACCCCCAGGTGCGGGAAAATGAGCAGTTCTTC. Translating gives CSASDPQVRENEQFF.

CDR3 bases: TGTGCCAGCAGTTACTCATCTCCGGACAGGGGGTGGGAAAAACTGTTTTTT. Its translation is CASSYSSPDRGWEKLFF. The chain links TRBV6-2 or TRBV6-3 to TRBJ1-4; 10 nucleotides match TRBD1. The trim removed 0 bases at V and 8 bases at J, leaving 9 bases unmatched. The CDR3 extends over 17 amino acids. The germline CDR1 and CDR2 sequences are MNHEY and SVGEGT.

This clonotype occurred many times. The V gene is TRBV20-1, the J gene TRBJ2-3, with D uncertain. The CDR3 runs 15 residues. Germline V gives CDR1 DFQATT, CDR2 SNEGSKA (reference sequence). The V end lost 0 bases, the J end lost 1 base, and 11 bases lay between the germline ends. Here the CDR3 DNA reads TGCAGTGCTAGAGAGTCCTTGATCCGCACAGATACGCAGTATTTT. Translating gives CSARESLIRTDTQYF.

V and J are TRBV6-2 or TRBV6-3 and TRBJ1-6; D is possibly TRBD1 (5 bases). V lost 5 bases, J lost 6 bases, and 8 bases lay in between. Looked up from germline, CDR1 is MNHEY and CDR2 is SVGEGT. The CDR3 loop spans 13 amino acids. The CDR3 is CASSRGFNSPLHF. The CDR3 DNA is TGTGCCAGCAGTCGGGGGTTTAATTCACCCCTCCACTTT.

The CDR3, as DNA: TGTGCCAGTAGGGCTTATGGACAGGGAGGCACTGAAGCTTTCTTT. Its translation is CASRAYGQGGTEAFF. The chain uses TRBV19 and TRBJ1-1, with 8 bases lining up with TRBD1. The CDR3 has 15 amino acids. Per the germline V gene, CDR1 is LNHDA and CDR2 is SQIVND (reference sequence). Losses at the gene ends were 6 bases for V and 4 bases for J; bases not matched to a gene: 10. Combining the CDR3 with reference TRBV19 and TRBJ1-1 gives the whole variable domain DGGITQSPKYLFRKEGQNVTLSCEQNLNHDAMYWYRQDPGQGLRLIYYSQIVNDFQKGDIAEGYSVSREKKESFPLTVTSAQKNPTAFYLCASRAYGQGGTEAFFGQGTRLTVV.

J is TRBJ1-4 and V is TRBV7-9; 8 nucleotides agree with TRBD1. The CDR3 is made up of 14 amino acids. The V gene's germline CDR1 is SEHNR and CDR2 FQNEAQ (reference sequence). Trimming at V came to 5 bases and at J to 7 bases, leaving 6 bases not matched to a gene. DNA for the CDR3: TGTGCCAGCAGCCAGGGGGCTTCTGGTGAAAAACTGTTTTTT. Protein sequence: CASSQGASGEKLFF.

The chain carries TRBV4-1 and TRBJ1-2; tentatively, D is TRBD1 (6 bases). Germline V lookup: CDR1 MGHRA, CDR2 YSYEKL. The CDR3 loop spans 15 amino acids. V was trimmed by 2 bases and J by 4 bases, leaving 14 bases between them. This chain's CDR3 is CASSQMPGEGYGYTF. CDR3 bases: TGCGCCAGCAGCCAAATGCCAGGGGAGGGCTATGGCTACACCTTC.

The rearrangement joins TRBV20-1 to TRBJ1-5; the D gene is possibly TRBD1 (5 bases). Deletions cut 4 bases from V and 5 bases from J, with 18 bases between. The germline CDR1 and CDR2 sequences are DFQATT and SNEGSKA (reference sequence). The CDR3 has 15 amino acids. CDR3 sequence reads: CSATAPGLEDQPQHF. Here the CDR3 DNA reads TGCAGTGCTACCGCCCCGGGGCTTGAGGATCAGCCCCAGCATTTT.

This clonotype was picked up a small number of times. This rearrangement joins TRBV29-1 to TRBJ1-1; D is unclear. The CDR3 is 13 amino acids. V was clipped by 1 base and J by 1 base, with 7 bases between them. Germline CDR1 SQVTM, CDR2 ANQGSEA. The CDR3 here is CSVEALENTEAFF. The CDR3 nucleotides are TGCAGCGTTGAAGCTCTGGAGAACACTGAAGCTTTCTTT.

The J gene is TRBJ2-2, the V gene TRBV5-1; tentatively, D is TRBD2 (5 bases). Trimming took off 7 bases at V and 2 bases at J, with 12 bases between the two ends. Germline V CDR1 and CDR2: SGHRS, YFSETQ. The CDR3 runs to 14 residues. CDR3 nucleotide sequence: TGCGCCAGCGGGCAGCGGATTAACACCGGGGAGCTGTTTTTT. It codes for CASGQRINTGELFF.

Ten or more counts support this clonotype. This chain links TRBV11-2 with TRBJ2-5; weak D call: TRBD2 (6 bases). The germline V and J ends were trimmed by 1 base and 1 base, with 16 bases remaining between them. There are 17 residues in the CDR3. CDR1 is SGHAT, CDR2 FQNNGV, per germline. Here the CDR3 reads CASSLVWKGAGQETQYF. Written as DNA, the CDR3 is TGTGCCAGCAGCTTAGTGTGGAAGGGAGCGGGCCAAGAGACCCAGTACTTC.

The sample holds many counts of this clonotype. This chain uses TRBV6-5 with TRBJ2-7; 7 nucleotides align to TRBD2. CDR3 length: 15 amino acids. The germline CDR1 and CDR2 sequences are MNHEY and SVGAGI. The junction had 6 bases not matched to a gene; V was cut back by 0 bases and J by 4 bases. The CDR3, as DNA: TGTGCCAGCAGTTACTCGTCTAGCGGAGGGTACGAGCAGTACTTC. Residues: CASSYSSSGGYEQYF.

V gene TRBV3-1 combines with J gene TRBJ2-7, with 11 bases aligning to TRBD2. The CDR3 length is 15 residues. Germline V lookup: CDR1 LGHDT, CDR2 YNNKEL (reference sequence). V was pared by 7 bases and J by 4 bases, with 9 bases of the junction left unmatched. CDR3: CASTTSGRELYEQYF. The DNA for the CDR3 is TGTGCCAGCACTACTAGCGGGAGAGAATTATACGAGCAGTACTTC.

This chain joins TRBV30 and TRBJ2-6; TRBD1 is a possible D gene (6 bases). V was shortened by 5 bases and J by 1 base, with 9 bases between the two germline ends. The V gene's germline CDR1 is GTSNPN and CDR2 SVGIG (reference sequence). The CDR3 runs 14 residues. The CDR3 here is CAWGQGSGANVLTF. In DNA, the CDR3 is TGTGCCTGGGGCCAGGGGTCTGGGGCCAACGTCCTGACTTTC.